Given below is one T cell receptor (beta chain) in context. The repertoire was sequenced with immunoSEQ multiplex PCR; TCRdb's copy has only in-frame clones and lacks some. This sample yields some 13,000 clones, of which 35% to 40% are seen a single time; 15% belongs to the top ten. These data belong to a study of graft-versus-host responses after intestinal transplantation. Responders (about 200,000, CFSE-labeled) met about 200,000 stimulators that were irradiated and violet-dye-labeled. Germline CDR1 PRHDT, CDR2 FYEKMQ (reference sequence). Trimming took 8 bases from V and 5 from J; bases not matched to a gene: 6. This CDR3 spans 13 amino acids.

This chain connects TRBV13 to TRBJ2-7; 10 bases fit TRBD1. This TCR was sampled from a human patient who received an intestinal transplant. The material was alloreactive CD8+ T cells from a mixed lymphocyte reaction culture, obtained before intestinal transplant. This sample's subset: CFSE-low proliferating T cells sorted from approximately six-day pre-transplant mixed lymphocyte reaction (GvH or HvG direction). The CDR3 protein is CASSDRGRNEQYF. The CDR3 nucleotides read TGTGCCAGCTCCGACAGGGGGCGGAACGAGCAGTACTTC.